This TCR beta chain was found in a study of OX40 agonist ivuxolimab in advanced cancers. The table came from immunoSEQ multiplex PCR; TCRdb's copy has only in-frame clones and leaves some out. The sample holds about 93,000 clones; under 95% are singletons and the top ten take over 2%. CDR1 and CDR2 (germline): SGHTS, YDEGEE. Deletions cut 7 bases from V and 5 bases from J, with 0 bases between. The CDR3 length is 8 residues. This sequence joins TRBV5-8 and TRBJ1-2, with D uncertain. Sequenced material: CD4+ or CD8+ T cells sorted from blood, taken in a trial of the OX40 agonist ivuxolimab. This clonotype was obtained from an adult with an advanced solid tumor such as melanoma, head and neck, liver or kidney cancer. Written as DNA, the CDR3 is TGTGCCAGCTATGGCTACACCTTC. Translation: CASYGYTF.